These 13 T cell receptor beta chains share one sample of origin, sequenced in a study of brain metastases from non-small cell lung cancer. Produced via immunoSEQ multiplex PCR; TCRdb's table is partial and in-frame only. Altogether around 4,800 clones are present, over 65% being singletons, with the ten largest covering more than 5%. Sequencing input: primary lung tumor tissue. Receptors were obtained from a donor at least 40 years old with non-small cell lung cancer.

The chain has TRBV9 and TRBJ2-5, with D perhaps matching TRBD1 (7 bases). This CDR3 contains 16 residues. The germline V gene has CDR1 SGDLS and CDR2 YYNGEE. Trimming took off 0 bases at V and 5 bases at J, with 17 bases between the two ends. The CDR3 nucleotides read TGTGCCAGCAGCGTAGGCCCCGGGGCAGGGGGGGAGACCCAGTACTTC. Protein: CASSVGPGAGGETQYF.

The V and J genes are TRBV15 and TRBJ1-1, with TRBD1 as a possible D gene (5 bases). The CDR3 contains 17 residues. Between the trimmed V and J ends, which lost 0 bases and 0 bases, there was a span of 14 bases. Germline assignment: CDR1 LNHNV and CDR2 YYDKDF (reference sequence). Here the CDR3 reads CATSRDLFRGMNTEAFF. The CDR3 DNA reads TGTGCCACCAGCAGAGATCTATTTAGGGGTATGAACACTGAAGCTTTCTTT.

The chain combines TRBV5-1 with TRBJ2-2, with D possibly being TRBD2 (5 bases). This CDR3 contains 14 residues. Trimming removed 4 bases from V and 1 base from J, with 8 bases in between. Looked up from germline, CDR1 is SGHRS and CDR2 is YFSETQ. CDR3 nucleotides: TGCGCCAGCAGCCGCCGGGAGAACACCGGGGAGCTGTTTTTT. Translation gives CASSRRENTGELFF.

The V and J genes are TRBV6-1 and TRBJ2-1; TRBD1 agrees at 8 bases. CDR1 is MNHNS, CDR2 SASEGT, per germline. V trimming: 0 bases; J trimming: 15 bases; junction bases outside the gene matches: 4. This CDR3 region has 12 residues. CDR3 protein: CASSEADRGMFF. The CDR3 DNA sequence: TGTGCCAGCAGTGAAGCTGACAGGGGTATGTTCTTC.

This sequence joins TRBV3-1 (or the pseudogene TRBV3-2) and TRBJ1-4; the D is unclear. The CDR3 is made up of 16 amino acids. V dropped 2 bases and J dropped 0 bases, with 10 bases sitting between them. Germline CDR1 LGHDT, CDR2 YNNKEL (reference sequence). As DNA, the CDR3 is TGTGCCAGCAGCCAATACGGGGTTCCAACTAATGAAAAACTGTTTTTT. Residues: CASSQYGVPTNEKLFF.

The chain uses TRBV2 and TRBJ1-2; D uncertain. From germline, CDR1 is SNHLY and CDR2 FYNNEI. Trimming removed 5 bases from V and 4 bases from J, with 14 bases in between. CDR3 length: 14 residues. The CDR3 protein is CASSQDPGGYGYTF. The CDR3 nucleotides read TGTGCCAGCAGTCAGGACCCAGGAGGCTATGGCTACACCTTC.

The chain recombines TRBV3-1 (or the pseudogene TRBV3-2) with TRBJ2-5; D unclear. With 0 bases removed from V and 5 bases from J, the gap between germline ends came to 10 bases. The germline V gene has CDR1 LGHDT and CDR2 YNNKEL (reference sequence). The CDR3 contains 14 residues. CDR3 residues: CASSQDDHEETQYF. The CDR3 nucleotides are TGTGCCAGCAGCCAAGATGATCACGAGGAGACCCAGTACTTC.

The chain combines TRBV5-1 with TRBJ2-2, with D maybe TRBD2 (5 bases). The V and J ends lost 5 bases and 0 bases respectively, with 8 bases between them. The CDR3 extends over 14 amino acids. CDR1 SGHRS and CDR2 YFSETQ come from the germline V gene. This chain's CDR3 is CASRSGTNTGELFF. DNA of the CDR3: TGCGCCAGCAGGTCCGGGACGAACACCGGGGAGCTGTTTTTT. The full variable domain, completed using reference TRBV5-1 and TRBJ2-2, is KAGVTQTPRYLIKTRGQQVTLSCSPISGHRSVSWYQQTPGQGLQFLFEYFSETQRNKGNFPGRFSGRQFSNSRSEMNVSTLELGDSALYLCASRSGTNTGELFFGEGSRLTVL.

The genes are TRBV28 and TRBJ2-7; the match to TRBD1 covers 10 bases. CDR3 length: 13 residues. The germline V gene encodes CDR1 MDHEN and CDR2 SYDVKM. V lost 8 bases to trimming and J lost 2 bases; unmatched junction nucleotides: 3. CDR3 sequence (DNA): TGTGCCAGCTCCGGGACAGGGGCCTACGAGCAGTACGTC. The encoded protein is CASSGTGAYEQYV.

The genes are TRBV5-5 and TRBJ2-7; TRBD1 might be the D (6 bases). Germline assignment: CDR1 SGHKS and CDR2 YYEKEE (reference sequence). The CDR3 consists of 15 residues. V lost 0 bases, J lost 3 bases, and 13 bases lay in between. The CDR3 loop reads CASSLAPRTDYEQYV. In DNA, the CDR3 is TGTGCCAGCAGCTTGGCCCCTCGGACAGACTACGAGCAGTACGTC.

V gene TRBV4-3 combines with J gene TRBJ1-2, with a tentative D call TRBD1 (6 bases). CDR1 LGHNA and CDR2 YSLEER come from the germline V gene. V lost 7 bases and J lost 4, with 19 bases in between. This CDR3 has 15 amino acids. The CDR3 DNA follows: TGCGCCAGCAACCAGACTTACAGGGCACCCTATGGCTACACCTTC. Encoded protein: CASNQTYRAPYGYTF.

The rearrangement joins TRBV29-1 to TRBJ2-2; 13 nucleotides agree with TRBD2. The CDR3 is 16 amino acids. Germline V lookup: CDR1 SQVTM, CDR2 ANQGSEA. J gave up 4 bases and V 2 bases, and 4 bases lay outside the gene matches. CDR3 region: CSVEKTSGGFTGELFF. The CDR3 nucleotides read TGCAGCGTTGAAAAGACTAGCGGGGGGTTCACCGGGGAGCTGTTTTTT.

The gene calls are TRBV7-9 and TRBJ2-3, with D unresolved. Looked up from germline, CDR1 is SEHNR and CDR2 is FQNEAQ (reference sequence). V lost 5 bases to trimming and J lost 0 bases, with 12 bases between them. The CDR3 runs 15 residues. CDR3 protein: CASSNTGSSTDTQYF. CDR3 bases: TGTGCCAGCAGCAACACTGGATCTAGCACAGATACGCAGTATTTT. The full variable domain, rest sourced from reference TRBV7-9 and TRBJ2-3, is DTGVSQNPRHKITKRGQNVTFRCDPISEHNRLYWYRQTLGQGPEFLTYFQNEAQLEKSRLLSDRFSAERPKGSFSTLEIQRTEQGDSAMYLCASSNTGSSTDTQYFGPGTRLTVL.